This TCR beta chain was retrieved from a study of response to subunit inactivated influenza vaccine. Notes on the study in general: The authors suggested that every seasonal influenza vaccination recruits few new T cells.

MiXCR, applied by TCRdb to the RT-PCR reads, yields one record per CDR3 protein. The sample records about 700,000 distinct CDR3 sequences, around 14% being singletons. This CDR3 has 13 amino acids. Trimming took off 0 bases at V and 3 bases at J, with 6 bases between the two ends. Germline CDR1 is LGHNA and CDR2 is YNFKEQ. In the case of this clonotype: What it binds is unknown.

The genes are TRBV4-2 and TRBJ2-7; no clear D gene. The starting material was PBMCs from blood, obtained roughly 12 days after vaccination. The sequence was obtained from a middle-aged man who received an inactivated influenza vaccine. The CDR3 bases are TGTGCCAGCAGCCAAGAGGTCAGCTACGAGCAGTACTTC. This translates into CASSQEVSYEQYF.